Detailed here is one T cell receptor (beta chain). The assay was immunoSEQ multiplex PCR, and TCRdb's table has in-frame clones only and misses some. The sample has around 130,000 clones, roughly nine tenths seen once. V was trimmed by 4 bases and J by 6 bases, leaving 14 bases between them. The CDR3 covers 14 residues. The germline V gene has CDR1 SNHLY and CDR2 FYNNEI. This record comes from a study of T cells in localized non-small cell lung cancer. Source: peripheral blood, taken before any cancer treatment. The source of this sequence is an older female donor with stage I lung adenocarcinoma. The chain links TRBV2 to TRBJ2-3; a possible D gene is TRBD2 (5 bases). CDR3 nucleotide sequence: TGTGCCAGCAGTGGCCTAGGAGGCGTGGATACGCAGTATTTT. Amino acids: CASSGLGGVDTQYF.